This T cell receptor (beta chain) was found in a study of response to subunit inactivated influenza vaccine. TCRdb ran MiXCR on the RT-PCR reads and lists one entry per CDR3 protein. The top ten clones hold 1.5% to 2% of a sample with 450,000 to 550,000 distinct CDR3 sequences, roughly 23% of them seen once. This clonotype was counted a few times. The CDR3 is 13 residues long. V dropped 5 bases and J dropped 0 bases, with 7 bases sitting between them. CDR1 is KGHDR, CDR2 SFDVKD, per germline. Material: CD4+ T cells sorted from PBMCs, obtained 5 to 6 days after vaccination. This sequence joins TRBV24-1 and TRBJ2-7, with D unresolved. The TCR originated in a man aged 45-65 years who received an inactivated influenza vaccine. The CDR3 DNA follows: TGTGCCACCAGTGCGGCGAGCTCCTACGAGCAGTACTTC. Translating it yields CATSAASSYEQYF.